These 6 T cell receptor beta chains were sequenced from one sample in a study of T cell responses to AZD1222 COVID-19 vaccine. Some clones are missing from TCRdb's copy, which holds only in-frame ones; the method was immunoSEQ multiplex PCR. Found here are about 86,000 clones, approximately 85% of them singletons; the top ten hold around 5.8%. The input for sequencing was peripheral blood, taken on day 0 of AZD1222 vaccination. These receptors all come from an adult in good health.

This chain uses TRBV7-8 with TRBJ2-4; a weak D match, TRBD1 (5 bases). Germline assignment: CDR1 SGHVS and CDR2 FQNEAQ. Between the trimmed V and J ends, which lost 2 bases and 11 bases, there was a span of 13 bases. The CDR3 runs 13 residues. CDR3 in DNA: TGTGCCAGCAGCTTAAACACCCAGGGCGTTCAGTACTTC. Translating it yields CASSLNTQGVQYF.

The J gene is TRBJ1-1, the V gene TRBV11-2, with a weak D call TRBD1 (6 bases). Deletions cut 1 base from V and 2 bases from J, with 17 bases between. Per the germline V gene, CDR1 is SGHAT and CDR2 is FQNNGV. The CDR3 is 17 residues long. The CDR3 region is CASSLVTQGHTNTEAFF. CDR3 sequence (DNA): TGTGCCAGCAGCTTAGTCACACAGGGCCATACCAACACTGAAGCTTTCTTT. Full variable domain (missing parts from reference TRBV11-2 and TRBJ1-1): EAGVAQSPRYKIIEKRQSVAFWCNPISGHATLYWYQQILGQGPKLLIQFQNNGVVDDSQLPKDRFSAERLKGVDSTLKIQPAKLEDSAVYLCASSLVTQGHTNTEAFFGQGTRLTVV.

This rearrangement joins TRBV28 to TRBJ2-2, with TRBD1 matching 7 bases. V was pared by 7 bases and J by 6 bases, with 11 bases of the junction left unmatched. CDR1 is MDHEN, CDR2 SYDVKM, per germline. The CDR3 length is 15 residues. The CDR3 nucleotides are TGTGCCAGCACCCTCGGAAGGGGGCGCGCCGGGGAGCTGTTTTTT. Translation: CASTLGRGRAGELFF.

This chain links TRBV13 with TRBJ2-7; D remains ambiguous. From germline, CDR1 is PRHDT and CDR2 FYEKMQ (reference sequence). This CDR3 has 11 residues. Trimming removed 5 bases at V and 6 bases at J, with 8 bases between. The CDR3 nucleotides are TGTGCCAGCAGCCTTCGAAGCGAGCAGTACTTC. Amino acid sequence: CASSLRSEQYF.

The chain carries TRBV7-9 and TRBJ1-4; D gene ambiguous. With 6 bases removed from V and 3 bases from J, the gap between germline ends came to 11 bases. Germline loops: CDR1 SEHNR, CDR2 FQNEAQ (reference sequence). The CDR3 contains 14 residues. CDR3 residues: CASRQVSANEKLFF. In DNA form, the CDR3 reads TGTGCCAGCAGACAAGTATCCGCTAATGAAAAACTGTTTTTT. Variable domain in full (rest from reference TRBV7-9 and TRBJ1-4): DTGVSQNPRHKITKRGQNVTFRCDPISEHNRLYWYRQTLGQGPEFLTYFQNEAQLEKSRLLSDRFSAERPKGSFSTLEIQRTEQGDSAMYLCASRQVSANEKLFFGSGTQLSVL.

This rearrangement joins TRBV6-4 to TRBJ2-1, with D perhaps matching TRBD1 or TRBD2 (5 bases each). The V gene's germline CDR1 is MRHNA and CDR2 SNTAGT. The CDR3 runs to 16 residues. With 5 bases removed from V and 4 bases from J, the gap between germline ends came to 18 bases. The CDR3 reads CASSPVPGTNYNEQFF. DNA of the CDR3: TGTGCCAGCAGTCCTGTTCCCGGGACCAATTACAATGAGCAGTTCTTC.